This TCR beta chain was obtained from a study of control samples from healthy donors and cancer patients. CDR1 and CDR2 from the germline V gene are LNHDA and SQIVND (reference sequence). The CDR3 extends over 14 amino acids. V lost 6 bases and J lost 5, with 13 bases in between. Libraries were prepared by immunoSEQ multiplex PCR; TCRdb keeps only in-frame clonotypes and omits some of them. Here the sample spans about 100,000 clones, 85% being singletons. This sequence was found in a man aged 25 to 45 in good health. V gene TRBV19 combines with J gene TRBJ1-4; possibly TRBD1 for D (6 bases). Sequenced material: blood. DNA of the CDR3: TGTGCCAGTAGGACTCAGGGGATGAATGAAAAACTGTTTTTT. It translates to CASRTQGMNEKLFF.